The 9 T cell receptor beta chains below come from one sample, sequenced in a study of blood T cell repertoires in COVID-19. Using immunoSEQ multiplex PCR, the repertoire was profiled, and TCRdb retains in-frame clones only, with some absent. Of 180,000 or so clones listed, 84% are singletons. Sequencing was carried out using peripheral blood. These receptors originate from a man between 40 and 49 years old who had recovered from COVID-19.

The V and J genes are TRBV7-6 and TRBJ2-3, with 16 positions matching TRBD2. Per the germline V gene, CDR1 is SGHVS and CDR2 is FNYEAQ. This CDR3 region has 17 residues. The V and J ends lost 1 base and 4 bases, in that order; junction bases with no gene match: 2. The CDR3 bases are TGTGCCAGCAGCTTAGAAGGGACTAGCGGGAGGGCAGATACGCAGTATTTT. It specifies CASSLEGTSGRADTQYF.

The chain couples TRBV4-2 to TRBJ1-4, with D perhaps TRBD1 (6 bases). Trimming removed 1 base at V and 5 bases at J, with 11 bases between. The CDR3 contains 15 residues. CDR1 and CDR2 from the germline V gene are LGHNA and YNFKEQ. DNA for the CDR3: TGTGCCAGCAGCCAAGGGGTCAGGGGAAATGAAAAACTGTTTTTT. Encoded protein: CASSQGVRGNEKLFF.

This sequence joins TRBV11-2 and TRBJ1-4; TRBD1 matches 12 bases. CDR1 and CDR2 from the germline V gene are SGHAT and FQNNGV. J lost 6 bases, V lost 4 bases, and 3 bases had no gene match. The CDR3 totals 15 residues. The CDR3 loop is CASSSRDRGHEKLFF. The DNA of the CDR3 is TGTGCCAGCAGCTCCCGGGACAGGGGGCATGAAAAACTGTTTTTT.

This clone was seen a single time. The chain joins TRBV19 to TRBJ2-1; 7 bases map to TRBD2. Germline lookup yields CDR1 LNHDA and CDR2 SQIVND (reference sequence). The CDR3 runs 13 residues. V dropped 6 bases and J dropped 5; count of bases not matched to a gene: 4. CDR3 region: CASRTGTNNEQFF. The CDR3 region has the DNA TGTGCCAGTAGAACCGGGACTAACAATGAGCAGTTCTTC.

There are a few counts of this clone. V gene TRBV5-4 combines with J gene TRBJ1-2; possible D gene TRBD1, 5 bases. CDR3 length: 15 residues. Looked up from germline, CDR1 is SGHNT and CDR2 is YYREEE (reference sequence). V gave up 4 bases and J gave up 6 bases, with 19 bases separating them. The DNA of the CDR3 is TGTGCCAGCAGCCCCCACCACAGCGGGGCGAATGGCTACACCTTC. Protein product: CASSPHHSGANGYTF.

The J gene is TRBJ1-1, the V gene TRBV15, with D tentatively TRBD1 (6 bases). Trimming removed 1 base at V and 8 bases at J, with 8 bases between. The V gene's germline CDR1 is LNHNV and CDR2 YYDKDF (reference sequence). The CDR3 is 12 residues long. CDR3 sequence reads: CATSRVQGEAFF. DNA of the CDR3: TGTGCCACCAGCAGAGTTCAGGGGGAAGCTTTCTTT. Supplemented by reference TRBV15 and TRBJ1-1, the full variable domain reads DAMVIQNPRYQVTQFGKPVTLSCSQTLNHNVMYWYQQKSSQAPKLLFHYYDKDFNNEADTPDNFQSRRPNTSFCFLDIRSPGLGDTAMYLCATSRVQGEAFFGQGTRLTVV.

J is TRBJ2-1 and V is TRBV7-6, with TRBD1 as a possible D gene (6 bases). Germline CDR1 SGHVS, CDR2 FNYEAQ. V was trimmed by 6 bases and J by 0 bases, leaving 12 bases between them. The CDR3 runs to 15 residues. The CDR3 here is CASRRTGSSYNEQFF. CDR3 DNA sequence: TGTGCCAGCAGGAGAACAGGGAGCTCCTACAATGAGCAGTTCTTC.

This chain connects TRBV7-9 to TRBJ1-5; no firm D call. From germline, CDR1 is SEHNR and CDR2 FQNEAQ (reference sequence). V was cut by 3 bases and J by 7 bases, with 7 bases left in between. The CDR3 extends over 12 amino acids. The CDR3 here is CASSFDRQPQHF. The CDR3 coding sequence is TGTGCCAGCAGCTTCGATCGGCAGCCCCAGCATTTT.

A note on this clone: This sample includes further DNA sequences coding for the same CDR3. This chain joins TRBV6-2 or TRBV6-3 and TRBJ2-7; D may be TRBD1 (6 bases). V shed 0 bases and J shed 0 bases, with 6 bases lying between them. Germline CDR1 MNHEY, CDR2 SVGEGT. This CDR3 is 14 amino acids long. The CDR3, as DNA: TGTGCCAGCAGTTACTCAGGGGGCTCCTACGAGCAGTACTTC. This gives the protein CASSYSGGSYEQYF.